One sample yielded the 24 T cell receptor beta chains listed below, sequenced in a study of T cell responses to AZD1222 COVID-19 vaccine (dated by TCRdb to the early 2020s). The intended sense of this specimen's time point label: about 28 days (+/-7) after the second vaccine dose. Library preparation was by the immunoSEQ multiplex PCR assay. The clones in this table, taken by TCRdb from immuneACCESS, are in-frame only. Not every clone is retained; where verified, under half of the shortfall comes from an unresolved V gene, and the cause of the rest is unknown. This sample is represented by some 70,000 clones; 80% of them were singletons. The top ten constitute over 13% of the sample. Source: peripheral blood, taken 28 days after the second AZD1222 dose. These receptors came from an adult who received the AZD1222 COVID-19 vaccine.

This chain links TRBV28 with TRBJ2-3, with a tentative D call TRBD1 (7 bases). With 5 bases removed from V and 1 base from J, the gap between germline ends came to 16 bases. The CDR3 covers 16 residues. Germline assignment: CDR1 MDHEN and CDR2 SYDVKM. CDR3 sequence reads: CASSQIRGTGTDTQYF. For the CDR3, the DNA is TGTGCCAGCAGTCAAATCCGGGGGACAGGCACAGATACGCAGTATTTT.

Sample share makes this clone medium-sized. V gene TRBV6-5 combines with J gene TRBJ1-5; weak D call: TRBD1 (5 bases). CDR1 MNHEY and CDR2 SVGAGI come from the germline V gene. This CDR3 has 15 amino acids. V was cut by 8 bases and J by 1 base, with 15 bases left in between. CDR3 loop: CASRMKQASNQPQHF. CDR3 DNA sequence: TGTGCCAGCCGCATGAAACAGGCAAGCAATCAGCCCCAGCATTTT.

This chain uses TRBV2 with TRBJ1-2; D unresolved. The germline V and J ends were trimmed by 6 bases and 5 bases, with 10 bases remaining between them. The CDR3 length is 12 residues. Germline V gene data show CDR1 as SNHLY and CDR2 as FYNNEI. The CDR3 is CASSPGEYGYTF. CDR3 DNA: TGTGCCAGCAGCCCGGGCGAGTATGGCTACACCTTC. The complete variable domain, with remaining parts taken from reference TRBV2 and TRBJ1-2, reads EPEVTQTPSHQVTQMGQEVILRCVPISNHLYFYWYRQILGQKVEFLVSFYNNEISEKSEIFDDQFSVERPDGSNFTLKIRSTKLEDSAMYFCASSPGEYGYTFGSGTRLTVV.

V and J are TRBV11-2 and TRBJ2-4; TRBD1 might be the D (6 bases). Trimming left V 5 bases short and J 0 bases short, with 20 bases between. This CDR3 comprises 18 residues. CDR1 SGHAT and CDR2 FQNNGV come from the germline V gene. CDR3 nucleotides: TGTGCCAGCAGCCCCAGGGGTTGGGAGACTCTAGCCAAAAACATTCAGTACTTC. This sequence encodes CASSPRGWETLAKNIQYF.

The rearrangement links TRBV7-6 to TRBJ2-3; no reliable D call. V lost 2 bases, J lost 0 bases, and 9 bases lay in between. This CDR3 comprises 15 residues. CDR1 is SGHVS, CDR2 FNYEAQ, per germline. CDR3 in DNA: TGTGCCAGCAGCTTATCGCTTACTAGCACAGATACGCAGTATTTT. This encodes CASSLSLTSTDTQYF.

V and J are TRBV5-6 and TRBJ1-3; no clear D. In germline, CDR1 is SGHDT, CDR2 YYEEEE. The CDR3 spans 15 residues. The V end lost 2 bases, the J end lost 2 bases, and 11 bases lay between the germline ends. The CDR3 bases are TGTGCCAGCAGCTTAGGATGGGGTGCTGGAAACACCATATATTTT. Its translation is CASSLGWGAGNTIYF.

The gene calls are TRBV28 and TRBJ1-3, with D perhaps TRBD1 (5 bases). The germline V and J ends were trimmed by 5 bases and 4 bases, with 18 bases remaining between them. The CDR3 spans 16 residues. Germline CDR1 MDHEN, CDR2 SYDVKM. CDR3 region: CASSTSVGTPGNTIYF. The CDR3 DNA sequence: TGTGCCAGCAGTACGTCCGTTGGGACGCCAGGAAACACCATATATTTT.

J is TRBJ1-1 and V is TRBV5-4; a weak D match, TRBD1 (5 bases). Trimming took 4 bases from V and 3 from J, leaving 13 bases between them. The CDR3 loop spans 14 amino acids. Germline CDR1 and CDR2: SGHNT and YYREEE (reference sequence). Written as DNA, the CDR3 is TGTGCCAGCAGCGGACAAATTGATTACACTGAAGCTTTCTTT. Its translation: CASSGQIDYTEAFF.

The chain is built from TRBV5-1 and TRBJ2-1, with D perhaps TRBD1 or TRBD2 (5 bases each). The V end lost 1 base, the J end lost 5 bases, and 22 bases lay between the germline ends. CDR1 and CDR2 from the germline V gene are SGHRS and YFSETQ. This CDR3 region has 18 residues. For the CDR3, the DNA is TGCGCCAGCAGCTTGAGTCGGGGTGGGGCCAACACAAACAATGAGCAGTTCTTC. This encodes CASSLSRGGANTNNEQFF. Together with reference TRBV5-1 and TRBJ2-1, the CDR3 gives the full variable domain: KAGVTQTPRYLIKTRGQQVTLSCSPISGHRSVSWYQQTPGQGLQFLFEYFSETQRNKGNFPGRFSGRQFSNSRSEMNVSTLELGDSALYLCASSLSRGGANTNNEQFFGPGTRLTVL.

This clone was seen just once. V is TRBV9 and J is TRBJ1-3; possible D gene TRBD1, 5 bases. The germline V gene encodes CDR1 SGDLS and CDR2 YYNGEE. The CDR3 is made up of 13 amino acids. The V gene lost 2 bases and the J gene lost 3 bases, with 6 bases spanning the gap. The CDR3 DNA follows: TGTGCCAGCAGCGTGGGGGATGGAAACACCATATATTTT. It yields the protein CASSVGDGNTIYF.

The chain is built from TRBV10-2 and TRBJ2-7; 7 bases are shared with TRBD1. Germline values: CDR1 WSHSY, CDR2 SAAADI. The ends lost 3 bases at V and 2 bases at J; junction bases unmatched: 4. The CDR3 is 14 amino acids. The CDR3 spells CASSDRTGPYEQYF. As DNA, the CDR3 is TGCGCCAGCAGTGATAGGACAGGCCCCTACGAGCAGTACTTC.

The CDR3, as DNA: TGTGCCAGCTCCGTCACCGTTGGGGGTATACACACTGAAGCTTTCTTT. Its protein product is CASSVTVGGIHTEAFF. This chain links TRBV18 with TRBJ1-1, with D perhaps matching TRBD1 (5 bases). The CDR3 runs to 16 residues. Trimming stripped 6 bases from V and 3 bases from J, with 20 bases between. Per the germline V gene, CDR1 is KGHSH and CDR2 is LQKENI.

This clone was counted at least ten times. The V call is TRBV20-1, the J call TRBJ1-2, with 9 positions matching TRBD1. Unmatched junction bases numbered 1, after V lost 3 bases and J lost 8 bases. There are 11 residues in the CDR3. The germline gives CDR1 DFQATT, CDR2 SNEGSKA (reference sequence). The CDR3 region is CSARDRGGYTF. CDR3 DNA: TGCAGTGCTAGGGACAGGGGCGGCTACACCTTC.

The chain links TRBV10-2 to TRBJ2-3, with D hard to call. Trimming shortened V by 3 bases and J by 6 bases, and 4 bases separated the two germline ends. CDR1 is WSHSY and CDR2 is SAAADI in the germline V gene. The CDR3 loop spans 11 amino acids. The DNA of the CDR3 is TGCGCCAGCAGTGACACGGATACGCAGTATTTT. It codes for CASSDTDTQYF.

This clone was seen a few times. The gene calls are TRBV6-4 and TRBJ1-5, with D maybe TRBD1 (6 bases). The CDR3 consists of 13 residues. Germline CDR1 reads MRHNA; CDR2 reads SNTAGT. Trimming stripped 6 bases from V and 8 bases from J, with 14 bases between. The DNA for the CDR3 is TGTGCCAGCAGCGTCGACAGGAGAGAGCCCCAGCATTTT. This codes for CASSVDRREPQHF.

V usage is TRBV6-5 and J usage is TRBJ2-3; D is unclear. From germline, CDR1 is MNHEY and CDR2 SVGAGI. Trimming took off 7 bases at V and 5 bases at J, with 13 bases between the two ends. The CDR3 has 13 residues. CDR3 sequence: CASTHSMGDTQYF. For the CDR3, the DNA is TGTGCCAGCACCCATAGTATGGGAGATACGCAGTATTTT.

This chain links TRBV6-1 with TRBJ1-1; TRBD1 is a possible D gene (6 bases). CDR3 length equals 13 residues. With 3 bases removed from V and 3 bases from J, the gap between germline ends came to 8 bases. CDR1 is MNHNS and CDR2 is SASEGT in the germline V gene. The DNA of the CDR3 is TGTGCCAGCAGTGACAGGGGACACACTGAAGCTTTCTTT. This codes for CASSDRGHTEAFF.

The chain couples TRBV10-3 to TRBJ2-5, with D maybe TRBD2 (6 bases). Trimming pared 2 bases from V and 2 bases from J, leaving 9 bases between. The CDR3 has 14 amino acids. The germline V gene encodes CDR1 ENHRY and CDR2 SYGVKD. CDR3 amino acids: CAISEGDFQETQYF. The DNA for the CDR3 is TGTGCCATCAGTGAGGGGGACTTTCAAGAGACCCAGTACTTC.

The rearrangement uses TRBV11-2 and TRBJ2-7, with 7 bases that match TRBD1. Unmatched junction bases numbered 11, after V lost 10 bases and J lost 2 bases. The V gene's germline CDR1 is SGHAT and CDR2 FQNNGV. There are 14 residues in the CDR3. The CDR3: CATKPGTDTYEQYF. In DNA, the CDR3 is TGTGCCACCAAACCCGGGACAGATACCTACGAGCAGTACTTC.

CDR3 protein: CASSAEPRTSGNTIYF. The DNA for the CDR3 is TGTGCCAGCAGTGCCGAACCGAGAACCTCTGGAAACACCATATATTTT. The chain links TRBV6-1 to TRBJ1-3; D not certain. CDR1 MNHNS and CDR2 SASEGT come from the germline V gene. The V and J ends lost 4 bases and 0 bases respectively, with 13 bases between them. CDR3 length: 16 residues.

This chain's CDR3 is CASSQVLGGRGYTF. Here the CDR3 DNA reads TGCGCCAGCAGCCAAGTCCTAGGGGGTAGAGGCTACACCTTC. V gene TRBV4-3 combines with J gene TRBJ1-2, with D perhaps TRBD1 (6 bases). The V end was cut by 1 base, the J end by 8 bases, with 14 bases between. CDR1 is LGHNA and CDR2 is YSLEER in the germline V gene. The CDR3 consists of 14 residues.

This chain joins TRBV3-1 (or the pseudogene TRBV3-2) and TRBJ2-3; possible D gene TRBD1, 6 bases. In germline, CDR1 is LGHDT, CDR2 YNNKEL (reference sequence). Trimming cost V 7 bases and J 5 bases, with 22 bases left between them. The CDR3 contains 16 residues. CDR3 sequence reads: CASTDRDTNMGDTQYF. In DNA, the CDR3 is TGTGCCAGCACGGACCGGGACACCAATATGGGAGATACGCAGTATTTT.

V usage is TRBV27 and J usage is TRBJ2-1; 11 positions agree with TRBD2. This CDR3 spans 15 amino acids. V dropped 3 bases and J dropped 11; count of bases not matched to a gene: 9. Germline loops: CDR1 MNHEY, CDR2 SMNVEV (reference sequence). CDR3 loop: CASSFDSGGGGKQFF. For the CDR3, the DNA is TGTGCCAGCAGTTTTGATAGCGGGGGGGGCGGGAAGCAGTTCTTC.

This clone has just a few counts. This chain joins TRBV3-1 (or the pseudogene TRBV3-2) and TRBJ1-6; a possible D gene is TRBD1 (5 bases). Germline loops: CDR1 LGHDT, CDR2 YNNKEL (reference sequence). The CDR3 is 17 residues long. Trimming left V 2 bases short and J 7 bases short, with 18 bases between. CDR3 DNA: TGTGCCAGCAGCCAATTGACAGTTGGCATGGGGAATTCACCCCTCCACTTT. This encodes CASSQLTVGMGNSPLHF.